This T cell receptor beta chain was sequenced during a study of tissue T cells after allogeneic stem cell transplantation. Points on this clone: Its antigen is as yet unknown. Mouse gene names and germline throughout. The read gets to within 1 residue of the CDR3 end, and the germline J gene fills in the rest.

Survey-depth TCRbeta CDR3 sequencing reported V/J genes and productive frequencies. Produced via immunoSEQ multiplex PCR; TCRdb's table is partial and in-frame only. This table holds tens of thousands of clones, 55% to 75% found once. Study-wide results and caveats: The patient cohort was small and clinically heterogeneous, with limited sampling depth.

CDR1 is LGHNA and CDR2 is YNLKQL in the germline V gene (reference sequence). The V segment lost 1 base and the J segment 6 bases; nucleotides outside the gene matches: 3. CDR3 length equals 15 residues. Specimen: spleen. The TCR comes from a female BALB/c mouse in good health. This line is of MHC haplotype H2-d. The rearrangement links TRBV5 to TRBJ2-5, with 11 positions matching TRBD2. This chain's CDR3 is CASSQGTGGADTQYF. The CDR3 bases that were read are TGTGCCAGCAGCCAAGGAACTGGGGGGGCCGACACCCAGTAC.